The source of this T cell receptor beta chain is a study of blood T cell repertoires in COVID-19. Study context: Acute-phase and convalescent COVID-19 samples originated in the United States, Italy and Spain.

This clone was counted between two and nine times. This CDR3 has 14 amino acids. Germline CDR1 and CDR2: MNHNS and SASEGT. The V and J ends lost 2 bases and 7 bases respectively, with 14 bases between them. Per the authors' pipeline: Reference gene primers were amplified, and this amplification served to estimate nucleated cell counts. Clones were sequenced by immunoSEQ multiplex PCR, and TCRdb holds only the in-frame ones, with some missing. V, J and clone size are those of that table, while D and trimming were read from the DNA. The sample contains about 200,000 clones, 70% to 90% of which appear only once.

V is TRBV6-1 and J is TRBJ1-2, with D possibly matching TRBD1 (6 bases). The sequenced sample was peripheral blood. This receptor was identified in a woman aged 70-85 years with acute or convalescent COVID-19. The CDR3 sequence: CASSELDRGGGYTF. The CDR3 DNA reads TGTGCCAGCAGTGAATTGGACCGAGGGGGTGGCTACACCTTC.